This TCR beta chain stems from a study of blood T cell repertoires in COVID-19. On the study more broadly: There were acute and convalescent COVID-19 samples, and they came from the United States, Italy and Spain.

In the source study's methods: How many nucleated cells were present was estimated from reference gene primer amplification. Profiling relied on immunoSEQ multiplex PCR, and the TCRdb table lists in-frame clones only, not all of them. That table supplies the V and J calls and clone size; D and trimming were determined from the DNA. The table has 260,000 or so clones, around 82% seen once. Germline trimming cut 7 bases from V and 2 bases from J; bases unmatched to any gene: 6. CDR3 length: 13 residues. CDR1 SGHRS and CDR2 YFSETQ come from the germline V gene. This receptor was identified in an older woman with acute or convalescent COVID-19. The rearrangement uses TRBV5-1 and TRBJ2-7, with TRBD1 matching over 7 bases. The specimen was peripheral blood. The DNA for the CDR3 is TGCGCCAGCTTAGAGACAGGGACCTACGAGCAGTACTTC. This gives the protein CASLETGTYEQYF.